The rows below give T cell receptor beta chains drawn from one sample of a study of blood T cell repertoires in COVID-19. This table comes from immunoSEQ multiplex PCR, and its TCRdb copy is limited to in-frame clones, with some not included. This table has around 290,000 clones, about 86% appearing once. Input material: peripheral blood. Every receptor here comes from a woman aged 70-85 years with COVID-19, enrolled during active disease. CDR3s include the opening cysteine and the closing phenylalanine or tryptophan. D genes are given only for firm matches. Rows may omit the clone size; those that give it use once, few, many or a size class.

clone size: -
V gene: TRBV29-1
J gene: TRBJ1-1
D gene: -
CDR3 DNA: TGCAGCGTTGATCGGGGGAACACTGAAGCTTTCTTT
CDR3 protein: CSVDRGNTEAFF

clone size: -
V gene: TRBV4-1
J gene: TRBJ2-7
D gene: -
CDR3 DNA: TGCGCCAGCAGCCTCGTCCGGGACTCCTCCTACGAGCAGTACTTC
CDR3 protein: CASSLVRDSSYEQYF

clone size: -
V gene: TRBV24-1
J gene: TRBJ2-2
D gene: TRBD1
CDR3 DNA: TGTGCCACCAGTGACTTACCGGGACAGGGTAGGTTCGGCGGGGAGCTGTTTTTT
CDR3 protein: CATSDLPGQGRFGGELFF

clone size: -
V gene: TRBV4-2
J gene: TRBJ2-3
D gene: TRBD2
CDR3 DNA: TGTGCCAGCAGCCAAGTTGCGGGGGTCACAGATACGCAGTATTTT
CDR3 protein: CASSQVAGVTDTQYF

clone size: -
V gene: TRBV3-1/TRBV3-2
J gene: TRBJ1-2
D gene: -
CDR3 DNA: TGTGCCAGCAGCCATACGACAGCTTCTAACTATGGCTACACCTTC
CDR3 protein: CASSHTTASNYGYTF

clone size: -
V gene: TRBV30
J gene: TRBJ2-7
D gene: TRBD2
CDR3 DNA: TGTGCCTTGCATAGCGGGCCCTCCTACGAGCAGTACTTC
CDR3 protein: CALHSGPSYEQYF

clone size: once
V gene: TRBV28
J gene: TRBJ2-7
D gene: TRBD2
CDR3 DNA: TGTGCCAGCAGTTCCCTAGCGGGGAGGGAGCAGTACTTC
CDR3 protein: CASSSLAGREQYF

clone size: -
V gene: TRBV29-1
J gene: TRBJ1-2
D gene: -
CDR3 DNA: TGCAGCGTTGAAGACCCGGGTTCGGACTATGGCTACACCTTC
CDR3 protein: CSVEDPGSDYGYTF

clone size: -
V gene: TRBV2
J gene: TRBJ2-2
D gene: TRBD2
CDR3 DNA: TGTGCCAGCAGTCCCTTCTCACTAGCGGGGGTAAACACCGGGGAGCTGTTTTTT
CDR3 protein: CASSPFSLAGVNTGELFF

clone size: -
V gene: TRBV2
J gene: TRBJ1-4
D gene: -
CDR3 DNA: TGTGCCAGCACCTACAGGGTTGCAACTAATGAAAAACTGTTTTTT
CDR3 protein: CASTYRVATNEKLFF

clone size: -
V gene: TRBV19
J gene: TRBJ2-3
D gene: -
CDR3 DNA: TGTGCCAGGACGGGGCGGGGCAGGGATACGCAGTATTTT
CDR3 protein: CARTGRGRDTQYF

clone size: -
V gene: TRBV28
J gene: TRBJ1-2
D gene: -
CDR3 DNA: TGTGCCAGCAGTTTCAGGGCAGGGCACTATGGCTACACCTTC
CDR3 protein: CASSFRAGHYGYTF

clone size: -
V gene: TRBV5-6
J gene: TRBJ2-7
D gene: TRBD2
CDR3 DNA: TGTGCCAGCAGCATTCTAGCGGGGGGGAACTACGAGCAGTACTTC
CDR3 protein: CASSILAGGNYEQYF

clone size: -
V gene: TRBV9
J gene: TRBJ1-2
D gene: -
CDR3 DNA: TGTGCCAGCAGCCCCTACGCGGGGGGCTACACCTTC
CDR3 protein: CASSPYAGGYTF

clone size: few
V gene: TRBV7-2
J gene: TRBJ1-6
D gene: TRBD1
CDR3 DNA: TGTGCCAGCAGCTCCAGGGGGTACGATTCACCCCTCCACTTT
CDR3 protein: CASSSRGYDSPLHF

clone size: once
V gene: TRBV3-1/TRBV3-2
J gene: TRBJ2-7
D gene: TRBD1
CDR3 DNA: TGTGCCAGCAGCCAACCGGACAGGGCTACCTACGAGCAGTACTTC
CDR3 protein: CASSQPDRATYEQYF

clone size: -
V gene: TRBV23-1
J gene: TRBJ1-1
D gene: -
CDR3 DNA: TGCGCCAGCACCCCAACAGGGATCACTGTTGAAGCTTTCTTT
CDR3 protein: CASTPTGITVEAFF

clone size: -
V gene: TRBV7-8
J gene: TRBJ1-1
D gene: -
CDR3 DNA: TGTGCCAGCAGTCGGGGGACGGGCATGAACACTGAAGCTTTCTTT
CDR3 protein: CASSRGTGMNTEAFF

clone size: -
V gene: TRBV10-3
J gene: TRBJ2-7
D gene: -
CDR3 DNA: TGTGCCATCAGTGGGACAGACACTTACGAGCAGTACTTC
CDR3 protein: CAISGTDTYEQYF

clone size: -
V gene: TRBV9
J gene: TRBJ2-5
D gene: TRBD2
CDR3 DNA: TGTGCCAGCAGCCCCCGTTCACCGGGACTAGCGGGGGGGACCCAGTACTTC
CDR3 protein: CASSPRSPGLAGGTQYF

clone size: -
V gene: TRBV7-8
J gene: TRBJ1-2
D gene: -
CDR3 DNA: TGTGCCAGCAGCTTTGGACAACCTAACTATGGCTACACCTTC
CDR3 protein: CASSFGQPNYGYTF

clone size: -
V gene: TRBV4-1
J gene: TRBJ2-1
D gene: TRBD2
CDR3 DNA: TGCGCCAGCAGCCAACTCGGGACTAGCGGGGGGTTATACAATGAGCAGTTCTTC
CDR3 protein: CASSQLGTSGGLYNEQFF

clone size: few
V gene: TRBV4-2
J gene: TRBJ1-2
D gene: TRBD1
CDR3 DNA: TGTGCCAGCAGCCAAGACCCGACAGGGGATTATGGCTACACCTTC
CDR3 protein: CASSQDPTGDYGYTF

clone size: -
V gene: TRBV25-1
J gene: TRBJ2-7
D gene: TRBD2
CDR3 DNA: TGTGCCAGCAGCGGGAGGGGGGAGCACGAGCAGTACTTC
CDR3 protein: CASSGRGEHEQYF

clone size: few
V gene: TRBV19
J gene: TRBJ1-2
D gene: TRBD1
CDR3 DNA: TGTGCCAGGGACAGGCCTTACTATGGCTACACCTTC
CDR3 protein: CARDRPYYGYTF

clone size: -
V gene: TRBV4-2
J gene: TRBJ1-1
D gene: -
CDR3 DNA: TGTGCCAGCAGCCAAGATGGTGGACAGTTTGAAGCTTTCTTT
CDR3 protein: CASSQDGGQFEAFF

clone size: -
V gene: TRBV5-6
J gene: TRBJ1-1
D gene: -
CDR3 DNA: TGTGCCAGCAGCTCGGAGGGTTCAGGAGGCACTGAAGCTTTCTTT
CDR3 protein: CASSSEGSGGTEAFF

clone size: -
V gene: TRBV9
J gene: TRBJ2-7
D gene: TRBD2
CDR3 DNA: TGTGCCAGCAGCGCCGGACTAGCGGCCTACGAGCAGTACTTC
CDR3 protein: CASSAGLAAYEQYF